Below, 26 T cell receptor beta chains from the same sample are listed, as sequenced in a study of CD8 T cells in Susac syndrome. Random-hexamer reverse transcription was applied to roughly 0.5 to 1 ug RNA. Each CDR3 protein gets one entry after TCRdb re-called the immunoSEQ multiplex PCR reads with MiXCR. The sample includes some 400,000 distinct CDR3 sequences, approximately 85% of them seen just once. Specimen: CD8+ T cells from PBMCs. These receptors were obtained from a human donor with multiple sclerosis.

The gene calls are TRBV2 and TRBJ2-3; 10 nucleotides align to TRBD1. In germline, CDR1 is SNHLY, CDR2 FYNNEI. The CDR3 consists of 19 residues. The V gene end was trimmed by 6 bases and the J gene end by 2 bases; junction bases not matched to a gene: 17. The CDR3 here is CASSPPGDRGRYYTDTQYF. For the CDR3, the DNA is TGTGCCAGCAGCCCTCCCGGGGACAGGGGTCGCTACTACACAGATACGCAGTATTTT.

This chain connects TRBV6-5 to TRBJ2-2; tentatively, D is TRBD1 (6 bases). The CDR3 loop spans 16 amino acids. Per germline, CDR1 MNHEY and CDR2 SVGAGI. V lost 0 bases and J 4 bases, leaving 12 bases between the germline ends. CDR3 in amino acids: CASSYSLTGFTGELFF. The CDR3 coding sequence is TGTGCCAGCAGTTACTCTCTGACAGGATTCACCGGGGAGCTGTTTTTT.

For this clonotype: An end of the junction does not agree with germline; a read error may underlie this. The chain recombines TRBV4-1 with TRBJ1-1, with TRBD1 identical over 10 bases. The CDR3 has 15 residues. CDR1 and CDR2 (germline): MGHRA, YSYEKL. The CDR3 region has the DNA TGCGCCAGCGGCCACCCCGGACAGGGGGACACTGAAGCTTTCTTT. It codes for CASGHPGQGDTEAFF.

The chain is built from TRBV5-6 and TRBJ2-7, with 7 bases identical to TRBD1. CDR1 and CDR2 (germline): SGHDT, YYEEEE. CDR3 length equals 18 residues. With V trimmed by 7 bases and J by 0 bases, 19 bases remained unmatched. CDR3 residues: CASGPTPVGQVFSYEQYF. DNA of the CDR3: TGTGCCAGCGGACCTACCCCGGTTGGACAGGTTTTCTCCTACGAGCAGTACTTC.

This chain uses TRBV23-1 with TRBJ2-1; D uncertain. TRBV23-1 is an open reading frame, and its role is uncertain. CDR3 length equals 14 residues. V lost 4 bases to trimming and J lost 4 bases, with 11 bases between them. The CDR3 coding sequence is TGCGCCAGCAGTCCCAGCCCCCTATACAATGAGCAGTTCTTC. It encodes CASSPSPLYNEQFF.

The chain carries TRBV3-1 and TRBJ2-3, with 8 bases identical to TRBD2. The CDR3 is 16 amino acids. V lost 4 bases to trimming and J lost 0 bases; unmatched junction nucleotides: 6. Germline values: CDR1 LGHDT, CDR2 YNNKEL (reference sequence). The CDR3 protein is CASSRRGGWSTDTQYF. The CDR3 DNA sequence: TGTGCCAGCAGCCGACGGGGGGGCTGGAGCACAGATACGCAGTATTTT.

V is TRBV6-5 and J is TRBJ1-1, with a tentative D call TRBD1 (6 bases). The CDR3 runs 15 residues. Germline CDR1 and CDR2: MNHEY and SVGAGI. Trimming took off 5 bases at V and 4 bases at J, with 17 bases between the two ends. For the CDR3, the DNA is TGTGCCAGCAGTCCCCTCAGGGCAGGGGTCACTGAAGCTTTCTTT. Protein: CASSPLRAGVTEAFF.

CDR3 region: CASSPPGANVLTF. The CDR3 DNA is TGTGCCAGCTCACCCCCTGGGGCCAACGTCCTGACTTTC. The V gene is TRBV18, the J gene TRBJ2-6, with no clear D. CDR1 is KGHSH and CDR2 is LQKENI in the germline V gene. V dropped 3 bases and J dropped 2 bases, with 2 bases sitting between them. CDR3 length: 13 residues.

The chain joins TRBV27 to TRBJ1-2, with TRBD1 identical over 7 bases. The germline gives CDR1 MNHEY, CDR2 SMNVEV (reference sequence). The junction had 9 bases not matched to a gene; V was cut back by 2 bases and J by 0 bases. The CDR3 consists of 17 residues. CDR3 coding DNA: TGTGCCAGCAGTTTACTGGGGGACAGACAGACTAACTATGGCTACACCTTC. Its translation: CASSLLGDRQTNYGYTF.

The V gene is TRBV27, the J gene TRBJ2-7, with 7 bases identical to TRBD2. This CDR3 has 15 residues. CDR1 and CDR2 from the germline V gene are MNHEY and SMNVEV (reference sequence). Trimming took 2 bases from V and 0 from J; bases not matched to a gene: 4. This CDR3 reads CASSLRREFSYEQYF. The CDR3 DNA sequence: TGTGCCAGCAGTTTAAGGCGGGAGTTCTCCTACGAGCAGTACTTC.

The rearrangement links TRBV27 to TRBJ2-1, with TRBD2 as a possible D gene (5 bases). The CDR3 has 15 amino acids. CDR1 is MNHEY, CDR2 SMNVEV, per germline (reference sequence). The germline V and J ends were trimmed by 5 bases and 6 bases, with 17 bases remaining between them. CDR3 DNA: TGTGCCAGCAGTCATGGAGGTCCTACCTCCAATGAGCAGTTCTTC. It yields the protein CASSHGGPTSNEQFF.

The J gene is TRBJ2-2, the V gene TRBV20-1; no clear D gene. The germline V gene has CDR1 DFQATT and CDR2 SNEGSKA (reference sequence). There are 16 residues in the CDR3. The ends were cut back, 0 bases at V and 6 bases at J, with 17 bases in the middle. This chain's CDR3 is CSARDLLGNDPGELFF. Written as DNA, the CDR3 is TGCAGTGCTAGAGATCTCTTGGGGAATGACCCCGGGGAGCTGTTTTTT.

The rearrangement joins TRBV30 to TRBJ1-5, with a tentative D call TRBD1 (5 bases). V lost 0 bases and J 7 bases, leaving 13 bases between the germline ends. CDR1 and CDR2 (germline): GTSNPN, SVGIG (reference sequence). The CDR3 consists of 14 residues. CDR3 sequence (DNA): TGTGCCTGGAGTGTAACGGAGGAGGGGCAGCCCCAGCATTTT. Its translation is CAWSVTEEGQPQHF.

CDR3 protein: CASSSADTTELRAYEQYF. For the CDR3, the DNA is TGTGCCAGCAGCTCCGCTGATACAACAGAACTGAGAGCCTACGAGCAGTACTTC. The J gene is TRBJ2-7, the V gene TRBV11-2, with D unresolved. Trimming stripped 4 bases from V and 2 bases from J, with 24 bases between. This CDR3 is built from 18 residues. CDR1 is SGHAT, CDR2 FQNNGV, per germline.

The chain recombines TRBV6-6 with TRBJ1-1, with a weak D call TRBD1 (5 bases). V lost 10 bases and J lost 0, with 9 bases in between. CDR1 and CDR2 from the germline V gene are MNHNY and SVGAGI (reference sequence). The length of the CDR3 is 12 residues. In DNA form, the CDR3 reads TGTGCCATCATAGGGGTGAACACTGAAGCTTTCTTT. This gives the protein CAIIGVNTEAFF.

The chain couples TRBV2 to TRBJ1-2, with D possibly being TRBD1 (5 bases). The ends were cut back, 8 bases at V and 3 bases at J, with 7 bases in the middle. Germline CDR1 and CDR2: SNHLY and FYNNEI. The CDR3 spans 11 residues. The CDR3 sequence: CASGTYYGYTF. Written as DNA, the CDR3 is TGTGCCAGCGGGACCTACTATGGCTACACCTTC.

V usage is TRBV25-1 and J usage is TRBJ1-2; D ambiguous. V was clipped by 3 bases and J by 2 bases, with 13 bases between them. The CDR3 is 15 amino acids. Germline V gene sequence: CDR1 MGHDK, CDR2 SYGVNS. The CDR3 here is CASSDSAQDNYGYTF. The CDR3 nucleotides read TGTGCCAGCAGTGATTCGGCTCAGGACAACTATGGCTACACCTTC.

The rearrangement links TRBV4-2 to TRBJ1-1, with D perhaps TRBD1 (5 bases). Trimming took 0 bases from V and 7 from J, leaving 18 bases between them. CDR1 LGHNA and CDR2 YNFKEQ come from the germline V gene. The CDR3 sequence is 16 residues long. This chain's CDR3 is CASSQDIGGDGIEAFF. The CDR3, as DNA: TGTGCCAGCAGCCAAGATATTGGAGGGGATGGGATTGAAGCTTTCTTT.

The chain carries TRBV2 and TRBJ1-1; D might be TRBD1 (5 bases). The CDR3 spans 15 residues. V lost 0 bases, J lost 0 bases, and 8 bases lay in between. From germline, CDR1 is SNHLY and CDR2 FYNNEI. CDR3 in amino acids: CASSEAAGLNTEAFF. The CDR3, as DNA: TGTGCCAGCAGTGAAGCGGCAGGGCTGAACACTGAAGCTTTCTTT.

The chain combines TRBV11-2 with TRBJ2-1; 10 nucleotides agree with TRBD2. The CDR3 covers 12 residues. In germline, CDR1 is SGHAT, CDR2 FQNNGV. The trim removed 9 bases at V and 8 bases at J, leaving 4 bases unmatched. CDR3 protein: CASSSGSHEQFF. CDR3 DNA: TGTGCCAGTTCTAGCGGGAGCCATGAGCAGTTCTTC.

V is TRBV5-1 and J is TRBJ2-7; unclear D gene. The germline V gene encodes CDR1 SGHRS and CDR2 YFSETQ. The V gene lost 4 bases and the J gene lost 6 bases, with 11 bases spanning the gap. The CDR3 totals 12 residues. The CDR3 spells CASSVVLGEQYF. CDR3 DNA sequence: TGCGCCAGCAGCGTCGTTCTCGGCGAGCAGTACTTC.

The rearrangement uses TRBV7-9 and TRBJ2-5; the match to TRBD2 covers 7 bases. CDR1 and CDR2 (germline): SEHNR, FQNEAQ (reference sequence). The CDR3 runs 17 residues. V trimming: 4 bases; J trimming: 4 bases; junction bases outside the gene matches: 15. The CDR3 here is CASSSPPVGGGGETQYF. CDR3 DNA: TGTGCCAGCAGCTCCCCCCCCGTGGGGGGGGGTGGAGAGACCCAGTACTTC.

The gene calls are TRBV15 and TRBJ1-6; D unresolved. V was shortened by 5 bases and J by 0 bases, with 8 bases between the two germline ends. There are 15 residues in the CDR3. Germline V gene lookup returns CDR1 LNHNV and CDR2 YYDKDF (reference sequence). DNA of the CDR3: TGTGCCACCAGCCAGGCCGACTCCTATAATTCACCCCTCCACTTT. Residues: CATSQADSYNSPLHF.

V usage is TRBV6-4 and J usage is TRBJ2-2; D tentatively reads TRBD1 or TRBD2 (5 bases each). This CDR3 is 17 amino acids long. V lost 0 bases and J lost 4, with 15 bases in between. Germline V gene data show CDR1 as MRHNA and CDR2 as SNTAGT. The CDR3 DNA reads as TGTGCCAGCAGTGACTCTCCGGGGTCGCAGGGCACCGGGGAGCTGTTTTTT. Translation: CASSDSPGSQGTGELFF.

This chain joins TRBV12-5 and TRBJ2-1; TRBD2 aligns across 14 bases. Trimming took 5 bases from V and 9 from J; bases not matched to a gene: 6. The CDR3 totals 15 residues. The germline V gene has CDR1 LGHNT and CDR2 FRNRAP. The CDR3 DNA is TGTGCTAGTGGTCCTGAGGGACTAGCGGGAGTTGAGCAGTTCTTC. The encoded protein is CASGPEGLAGVEQFF. Drawing the rest from reference TRBV12-5 and TRBJ2-1, the complete variable domain is DARVTQTPRHKVTEMGQEVTMRCQPILGHNTVFWYRQTMMQGLELLAYFRNRAPLDDSGMPKDRFSAEMPDATLATLKIQPSEPRDSAVYFCASGPEGLAGVEQFFGPGTRLTVL.

The chain links TRBV9 to TRBJ1-1, with D uncertain. CDR1 and CDR2 (germline): SGDLS, YYNGEE. V gave up 2 bases and J gave up 4 bases, with 6 bases separating them. The length of the CDR3 is 12 residues. The CDR3 loop reads CASSVSGTEAFF. The CDR3 DNA is TGTGCCAGCAGCGTGTCCGGCACTGAAGCTTTCTTT.